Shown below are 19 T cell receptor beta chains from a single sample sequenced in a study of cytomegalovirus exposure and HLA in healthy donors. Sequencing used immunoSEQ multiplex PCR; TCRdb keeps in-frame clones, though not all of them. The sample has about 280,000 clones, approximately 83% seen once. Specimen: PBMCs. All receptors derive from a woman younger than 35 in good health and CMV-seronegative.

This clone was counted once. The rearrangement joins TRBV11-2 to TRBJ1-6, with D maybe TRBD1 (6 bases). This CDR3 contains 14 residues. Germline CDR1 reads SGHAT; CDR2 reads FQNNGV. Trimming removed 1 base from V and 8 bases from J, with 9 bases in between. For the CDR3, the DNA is TGTGCCAGCAGCTTAGTTGACAGGTATTCACCCCTCCACTTT. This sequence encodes CASSLVDRYSPLHF.

The CDR3 region has the DNA TGTGCCAGCAGCGCGGACCGGGAAGGCTCTGGGGCCAACGTCCTGACTTTC. Its protein is CASSADREGSGANVLTF. V and J are TRBV7-9 and TRBJ2-6; the D gene is possibly TRBD2 (5 bases). The CDR3 loop spans 17 amino acids. The germline V and J ends were trimmed by 5 bases and 0 bases, with 14 bases remaining between them. CDR1 and CDR2 (germline): SEHNR, FQNEAQ (reference sequence).

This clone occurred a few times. The CDR3 protein is CASSIRGREQYF. The CDR3 DNA is TGTGCCAGTAGTATCAGGGGGCGCGAGCAGTACTTC. The chain employs TRBV19 and TRBJ2-7; 8 bases map to TRBD1. The CDR3 is made up of 12 amino acids. The V segment lost 3 bases and the J segment 6 bases; nucleotides outside the gene matches: 1. Germline CDR1 is LNHDA and CDR2 is SQIVND (reference sequence).

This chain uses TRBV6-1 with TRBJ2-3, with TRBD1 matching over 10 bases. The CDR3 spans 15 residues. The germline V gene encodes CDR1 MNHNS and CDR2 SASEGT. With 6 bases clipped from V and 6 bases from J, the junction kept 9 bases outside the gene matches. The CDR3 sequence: CASSDRGQIADTQYF. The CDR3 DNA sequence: TGTGCCAGCAGCGACAGGGGGCAAATTGCGGATACGCAGTATTTT.

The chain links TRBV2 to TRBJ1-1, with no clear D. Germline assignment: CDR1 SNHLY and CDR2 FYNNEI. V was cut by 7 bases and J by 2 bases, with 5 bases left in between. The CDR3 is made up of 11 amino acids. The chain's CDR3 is CASKRNTEAFF. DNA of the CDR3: TGTGCCAGCAAGAGAAACACTGAAGCTTTCTTT. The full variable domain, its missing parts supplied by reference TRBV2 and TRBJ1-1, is EPEVTQTPSHQVTQMGQEVILRCVPISNHLYFYWYRQILGQKVEFLVSFYNNEISEKSEIFDDQFSVERPDGSNFTLKIRSTKLEDSAMYFCASKRNTEAFFGQGTRLTVV.

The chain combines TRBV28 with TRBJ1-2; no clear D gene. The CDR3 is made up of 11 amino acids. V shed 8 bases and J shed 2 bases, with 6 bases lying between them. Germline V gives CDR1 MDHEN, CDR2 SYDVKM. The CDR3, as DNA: TGTGCCAGCTTATCCAACTATGGCTACACCTTC. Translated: CASLSNYGYTF.

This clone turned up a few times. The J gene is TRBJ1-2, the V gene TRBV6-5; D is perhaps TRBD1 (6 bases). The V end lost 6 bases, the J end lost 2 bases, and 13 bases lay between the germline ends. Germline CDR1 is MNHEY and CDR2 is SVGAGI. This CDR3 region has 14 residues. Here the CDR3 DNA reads TGTGCCAGCAGCCGCGCAGGACAGAACTATGGCTACACCTTC. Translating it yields CASSRAGQNYGYTF.

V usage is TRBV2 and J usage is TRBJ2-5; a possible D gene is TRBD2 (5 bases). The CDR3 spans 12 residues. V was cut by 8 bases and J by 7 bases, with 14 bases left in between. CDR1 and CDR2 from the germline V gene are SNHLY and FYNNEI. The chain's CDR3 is CASESPSRTQYF. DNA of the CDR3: TGTGCCAGCGAGAGCCCTAGCAGGACCCAGTACTTC.

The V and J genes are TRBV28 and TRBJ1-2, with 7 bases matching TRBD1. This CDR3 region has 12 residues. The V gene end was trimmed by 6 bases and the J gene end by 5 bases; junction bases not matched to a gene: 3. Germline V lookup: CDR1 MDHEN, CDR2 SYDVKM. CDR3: CASSIQGYGYTF. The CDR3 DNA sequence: TGTGCCAGCAGCATACAGGGGTATGGCTACACCTTC.

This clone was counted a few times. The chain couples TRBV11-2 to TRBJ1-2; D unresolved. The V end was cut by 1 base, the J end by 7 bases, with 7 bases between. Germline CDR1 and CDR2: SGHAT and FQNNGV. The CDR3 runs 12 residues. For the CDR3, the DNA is TGTGCCAGCAGCTTAGCATACGGTGGCTACACCTTC. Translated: CASSLAYGGYTF.

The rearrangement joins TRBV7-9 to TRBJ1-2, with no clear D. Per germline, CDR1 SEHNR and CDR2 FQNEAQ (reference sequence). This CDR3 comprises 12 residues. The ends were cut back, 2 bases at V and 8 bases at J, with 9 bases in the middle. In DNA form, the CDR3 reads TGTGCCAGCAGCTTAAGTGCTAGGGGCTACACCTTC. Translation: CASSLSARGYTF.

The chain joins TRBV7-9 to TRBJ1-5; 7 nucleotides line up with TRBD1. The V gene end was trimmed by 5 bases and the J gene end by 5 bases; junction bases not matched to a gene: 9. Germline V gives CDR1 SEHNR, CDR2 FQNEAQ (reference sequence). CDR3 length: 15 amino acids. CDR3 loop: CASSAPGQYDQPQHF. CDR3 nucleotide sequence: TGTGCCAGCAGCGCCCCGGGACAGTACGATCAGCCCCAGCATTTT.

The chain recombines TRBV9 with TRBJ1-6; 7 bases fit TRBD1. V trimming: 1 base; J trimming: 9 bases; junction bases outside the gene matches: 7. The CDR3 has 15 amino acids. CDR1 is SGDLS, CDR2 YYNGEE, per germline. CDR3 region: CASSVTDRTVSPLHF. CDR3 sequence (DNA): TGTGCCAGCAGCGTAACGGACAGGACCGTTTCACCCCTCCACTTT. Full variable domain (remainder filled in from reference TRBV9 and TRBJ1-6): DSGVTQTPKHLITATGQRVTLRCSPRSGDLSVYWYQQSLDQGLQFLIQYYNGEERAKGNILERFSAQQFPDLHSELNLSSLELGDSALYFCASSVTDRTVSPLHFGNGTRLTVT.

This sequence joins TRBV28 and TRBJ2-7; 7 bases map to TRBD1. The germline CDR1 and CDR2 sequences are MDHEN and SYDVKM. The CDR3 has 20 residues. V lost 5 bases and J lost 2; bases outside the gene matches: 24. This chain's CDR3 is CASSLPLHEYLDRVAYEQYF. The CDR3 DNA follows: TGTGCCAGCAGTCTTCCCCTACACGAGTATTTAGACAGGGTGGCCTACGAGCAGTACTTC.

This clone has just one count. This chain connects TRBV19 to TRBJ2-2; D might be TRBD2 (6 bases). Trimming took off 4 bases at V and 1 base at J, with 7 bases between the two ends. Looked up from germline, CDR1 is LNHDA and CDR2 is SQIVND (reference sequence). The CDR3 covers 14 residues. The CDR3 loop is CASSRAGNTGELFF. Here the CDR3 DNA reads TGTGCCAGTAGTAGAGCGGGGAACACCGGGGAGCTGTTTTTT.

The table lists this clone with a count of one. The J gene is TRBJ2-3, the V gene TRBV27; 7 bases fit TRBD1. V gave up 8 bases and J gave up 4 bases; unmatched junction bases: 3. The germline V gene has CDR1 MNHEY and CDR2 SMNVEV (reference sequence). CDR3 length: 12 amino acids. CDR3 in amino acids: CASHTGADTQYF. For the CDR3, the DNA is TGTGCCAGCCACACAGGGGCAGATACGCAGTATTTT.

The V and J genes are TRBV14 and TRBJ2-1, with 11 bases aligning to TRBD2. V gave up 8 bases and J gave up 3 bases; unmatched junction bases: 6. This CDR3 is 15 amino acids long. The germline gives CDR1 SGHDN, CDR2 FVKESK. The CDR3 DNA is TGTGCCAGCGGACCAGGACTAGCGGGCTACAATGAGCAGTTCTTC. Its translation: CASGPGLAGYNEQFF.

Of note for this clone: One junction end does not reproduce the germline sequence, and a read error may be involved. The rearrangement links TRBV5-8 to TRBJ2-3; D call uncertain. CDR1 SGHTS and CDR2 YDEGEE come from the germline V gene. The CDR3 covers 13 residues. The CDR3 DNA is TGTGCCAGCAGCTTCGGAGCTTCAGATATGCAGTATTTT. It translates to CASSFGASDMQYF.

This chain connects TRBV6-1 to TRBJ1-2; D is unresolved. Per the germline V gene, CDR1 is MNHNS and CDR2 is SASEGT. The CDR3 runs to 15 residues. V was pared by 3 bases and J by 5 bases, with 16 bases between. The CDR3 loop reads CASSDQSQTIYGYTF. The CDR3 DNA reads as TGTGCCAGCAGTGACCAGTCACAAACGATTTATGGCTACACCTTC.